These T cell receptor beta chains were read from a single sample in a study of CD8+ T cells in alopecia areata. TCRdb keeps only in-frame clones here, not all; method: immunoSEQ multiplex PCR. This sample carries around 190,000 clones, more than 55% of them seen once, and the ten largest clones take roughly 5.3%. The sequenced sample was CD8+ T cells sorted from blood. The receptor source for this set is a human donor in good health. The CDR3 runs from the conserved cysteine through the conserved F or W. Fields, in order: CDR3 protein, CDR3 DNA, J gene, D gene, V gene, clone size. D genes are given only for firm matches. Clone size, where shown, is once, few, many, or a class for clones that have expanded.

cdr3_aa: CASSLRGGRADTQYF; cdr3_nt: TGTGCCAGCAGCTTGAGAGGGGGCAGGGCAGATACGCAGTATTTT; j_call: TRBJ2-3; d_call: TRBD1; v_call: TRBV5-6; clone_size: -
cdr3_aa: CASSPGRYSGELFF; cdr3_nt: TGTGCCAGCAGCCCCGGGCGATATTCCGGGGAGCTGTTTTTT; j_call: TRBJ2-2; d_call: -; v_call: TRBV4-2; clone_size: -
cdr3_aa: CAISDLAKRASTDTQYF; cdr3_nt: TGTGCCATCAGTGACTTAGCTAAGCGGGCTAGCACAGATACGCAGTATTTT; j_call: TRBJ2-3; d_call: -; v_call: TRBV10-3; clone_size: -
cdr3_aa: CASSLSGIYEQYF; cdr3_nt: TGCGCCAGCAGCTTATCAGGTATCTACGAGCAGTACTTC; j_call: TRBJ2-7; d_call: -; v_call: TRBV5-1; clone_size: -
cdr3_aa: CASSPSLGGQETQYF; cdr3_nt: TGCGCCAGCAGCCCCTCCCTGGGGGGCCAAGAGACCCAGTACTTC; j_call: TRBJ2-5; d_call: -; v_call: TRBV4-1; clone_size: once
cdr3_aa: CSTNTGTGPGNEQFF; cdr3_nt: TGCAGCACGAATACCGGGACAGGGCCGGGAAATGAGCAGTTCTTC; j_call: TRBJ2-1; d_call: TRBD1; v_call: TRBV29-1; clone_size: few
cdr3_aa: CAWSVSGDVYEQYF; cdr3_nt: TGTGCCTGGAGTGTATCAGGGGATGTCTACGAGCAGTACTTC; j_call: TRBJ2-7; d_call: -; v_call: TRBV30; clone_size: -
cdr3_aa: CSVAADTQYF; cdr3_nt: TGCAGCGTTGCGGCAGATACGCAGTATTTT; j_call: TRBJ2-3; d_call: -; v_call: TRBV29-1; clone_size: few
cdr3_aa: CASSPRAGAESEQYF; cdr3_nt: TGTGCCAGCAGCCCGAGAGCGGGGGCGGAGAGCGAGCAGTACTTC; j_call: TRBJ2-7; d_call: TRBD2; v_call: TRBV9; clone_size: -
cdr3_aa: CASSQTGHIEQYF; cdr3_nt: TGCGCCAGCAGCCAAACCGGACACATCGAGCAGTACTTC; j_call: TRBJ2-7; d_call: -; v_call: TRBV4-3; clone_size: -
cdr3_aa: CASSATDPGDTQYF; cdr3_nt: TGTGCCAGCAGTGCAACTGACCCGGGCGATACGCAGTATTTT; j_call: TRBJ2-3; d_call: -; v_call: TRBV2; clone_size: -